This T cell receptor beta chain was captured in a study of CD8+CD57+ T cells in acquired aplastic anemia. The study, taken as a whole, reports: No significant patient-versus-control difference appeared in CD8+ Simpson's diversity. Patients and controls had in common 25 to 30 CD8+ CDR3 sequences.

Only a few counts were recorded for this clonotype. Its matching antigen is unknown. Germline V gene data show CDR1 as SGHKS and CDR2 as YYEKEE (reference sequence). The CDR3 totals 18 residues. Trimming took off 2 bases at V and 4 bases at J, with 21 bases between the two ends. The authors sequenced patients whose flow cytometry had shown CD8+CD57+ cell expansion. Template material for TCR beta VDJ and CDR3 profiling consisted of genomic DNA. TCRdb used MiXCR to reprocess the reads, holding one entry per CDR3 protein. The table has around 150,000 distinct CDR3 sequences, 71% seen once; the top ten hold approximately 50%.

Material: sorted CD4+, CD8+, or CD8+CD57+ T cells (not recorded which) from PBMCs. The V and J genes are TRBV5-5 and TRBJ2-2; D ambiguous. The TCR sequence derives from a human donor with aplastic anemia. The CDR3 sequence: CASSLRAAPGSLTGELFF. The CDR3, as DNA: TGTGCCAGCAGCTTACGAGCCGCCCCGGGTTCCCTCACCGGGGAGCTGTTTTTT.